The T cell receptor (beta chain) under discussion was sequenced for a study of shared clonotypes between healthy human individuals. Study-level findings and limits: Naive CD4 clonotypes overlapped across a handful of donors at approximately 5%.

The germline V gene encodes CDR1 MNHNS and CDR2 SASEGT. V gave up 1 base and J gave up 1 base, with 8 bases separating them. This CDR3 region has 15 residues. Details on this clone: Its antigen is not known.

Here immunoSEQ multiplex PCR was the method, and the copy in TCRdb shows in-frame clones only, minus some. Of some 900,000 clones listed, over 75% are singletons. Material for sequencing was memory CD4+ T cells sorted from blood. Described subset: CD45RA-negative fraction. The receptor was isolated from a man aged 18-30 years in good health. This sequence joins TRBV6-1 and TRBJ1-3; TRBD1 might be the D (5 bases). The CDR3 protein is CASSEVGTSGNTIYF. The CDR3 DNA reads TGTGCCAGCAGTGAAGTTGGGACGTCTGGAAACACCATATATTTT.